Following are 8 T cell receptor beta chains from one sample sequenced in a study of T cell responses to AZD1222 COVID-19 vaccine. Profiled with immunoSEQ multiplex PCR; TCRdb holds only in-frame clones, not every one. Here the sample spans roughly 140,000 clones, 70% to 90% being singletons. Sequenced material: peripheral blood, taken on day 0 of AZD1222 vaccination. The receptors were sampled from an adult in good health.

The chain joins TRBV19 to TRBJ1-1, with D possibly being TRBD1 (6 bases). The ends were cut back, 5 bases at V and 3 bases at J, with 25 bases in the middle. The CDR3 has 18 residues. The germline V gene has CDR1 LNHDA and CDR2 SQIVND (reference sequence). The CDR3 coding sequence is TGTGCCAGTAGTCTAAGGAAGGGGGTTCAAAATACCTACACTGAAGCTTTCTTT. This gives the protein CASSLRKGVQNTYTEAFF.

The chain couples TRBV14 to TRBJ1-2, with 8 bases aligning to TRBD1. J lost 8 bases, V lost 4 bases, and 9 bases had no gene match. Per the germline V gene, CDR1 is SGHDN and CDR2 is FVKESK. The CDR3 contains 14 residues. CDR3 in DNA: TGTGCCAGCAGCCCTACCCGGACAGGGCACGGCTACACCTTC. Its protein is CASSPTRTGHGYTF.

The chain uses TRBV25-1 and TRBJ2-1; D is perhaps TRBD1 or TRBD2 (5 bases each). Germline V gene lookup returns CDR1 MGHDK and CDR2 SYGVNS. The CDR3 runs to 14 residues. Trimming removed 7 bases at V and 4 bases at J, with 14 bases between. The CDR3 protein is CASKGTNRYNEQFF. DNA for the CDR3: TGTGCCAGCAAGGGGACGAATCGTTACAATGAGCAGTTCTTC.

Written as DNA, the CDR3 is TGTGCCAGCAGCCCAGGGGACAGAAAGGTCGAGCAGTACTTC. This gives the protein CASSPGDRKVEQYF. The chain employs TRBV7-6 and TRBJ2-7; 7 positions agree with TRBD1. The V and J ends lost 5 bases and 6 bases, in that order; junction bases with no gene match: 10. CDR1 SGHVS and CDR2 FNYEAQ come from the germline V gene. This CDR3 contains 14 residues.

This clone was seen a single time. V usage is TRBV5-1 and J usage is TRBJ1-6, with TRBD1 matching 9 bases. The germline gives CDR1 SGHRS, CDR2 YFSETQ. This CDR3 region has 15 residues. J gave up 6 bases and V 0 bases, and 1 base lay outside the gene matches. CDR3 sequence (DNA): TGCGCCAGCAGCTTGGGGGGACAGGGTAATTCACCCCTCCACTTT. Protein: CASSLGGQGNSPLHF.

The rearrangement uses TRBV5-4 and TRBJ2-5; D call uncertain. Trimming took off 3 bases at V and 2 bases at J, with 8 bases between the two ends. CDR3 length: 13 residues. The germline gives CDR1 SGHNT, CDR2 YYREEE (reference sequence). In DNA, the CDR3 is TGTGCCAGCAGCTCGGACCCACAAGAGACCCAGTACTTC. Translation gives CASSSDPQETQYF.

This chain uses TRBV27 with TRBJ2-7; D perhaps matches TRBD1 (6 bases). CDR3 length equals 13 residues. Germline V lookup: CDR1 MNHEY, CDR2 SMNVEV (reference sequence). Trimming left V 6 bases short and J 3 bases short, with 12 bases between. Here the CDR3 reads CASSPQGSYEQYF. In DNA form, the CDR3 reads TGTGCCAGCAGCCCACAGGGTAGCTACGAGCAGTACTTC.

V and J are TRBV9 and TRBJ2-7, with TRBD1 matching over 11 bases. J lost 3 bases, V lost 4 bases, and 6 bases had no gene match. This CDR3 spans 15 amino acids. The germline gives CDR1 SGDLS, CDR2 YYNGEE. CDR3 DNA sequence: TGTGCCAGCAGCCCAAGGGACAGGGGGGACTACGAGCAGTACTTC. It is translated as CASSPRDRGDYEQYF.